The rows below give T cell receptor beta chains drawn from one sample of a study of siplizumab effects on memory and regulatory T cells. Assay: immunoSEQ multiplex PCR; the TCRdb copy retains only in-frame clones and omits some. The data contain some 96,000 clones, approximately 94% of them singletons. The sequenced sample consisted of non-Treg CD4+ T cells sorted from blood. These TCRs come from a human donor in good health. Each CDR3 is given with its conserved first and last residue. A D gene is named only where the DNA matches it firmly. Not every row has a clone size; where given, it reads once, few, many or a size class.

CDR3 protein | CDR3 DNA | J gene | D gene | clone size | V gene
CASSLGESTQYQETQYF | TGTGCCAGCAGCTTAGGGGAATCCACACAGTACCAAGAGACCCAGTACTTC | TRBJ2-5 | NA | NA | TRBV7-9
CASSEAVGWADTQYF | TGTGCCAGCAGTGAAGCGGTAGGATGGGCAGATACGCAGTATTTT | TRBJ2-3 | NA | NA | TRBV6-1
CASSVAGGGTGELFF | TGTGCCAGCAGCGTAGCGGGAGGGGGCACCGGGGAGCTGTTTTTT | TRBJ2-2 | TRBD2 | NA | TRBV11-3
CASRQSGNTIYF | TGTGCCAGCAGACAGTCTGGAAACACCATATATTTT | TRBJ1-3 | NA | once | TRBV14
CASRTPGQNYEQYF | TGCGCCAGCAGAACCCCGGGACAAAACTACGAGCAGTACTTC | TRBJ2-7 | NA | NA | TRBV4-1
CSVEEGSYEQYF | TGCAGCGTTGAAGAGGGTTCCTACGAGCAGTACTTC | TRBJ2-7 | NA | NA | TRBV29-1
CASSFQTGTGELFF | TGTGCCAGCAGCTTTCAGACAGGGACCGGGGAGCTGTTTTTT | TRBJ2-2 | TRBD1 | NA | TRBV7-3
CSVGQGKGETQYF | TGCAGCGTTGGTCAGGGGAAAGGAGAGACCCAGTACTTC | TRBJ2-5 | NA | NA | TRBV29-1
CASSGRTSGIQETQYF | TGTGCCAGCAGTGGACGGACTAGCGGGATTCAAGAGACCCAGTACTTC | TRBJ2-5 | TRBD2 | NA | TRBV6-1
CASSPPPGRENYNEQFF | TGTGCCAGCAGCCCCCCCCCGGGGCGGGAGAACTACAATGAGCAGTTCTTC | TRBJ2-1 | TRBD2 | NA | TRBV7-9
CAIRQGNNQPQHF | TGTGCCATTCGTCAGGGGAACAATCAGCCCCAGCATTTT | TRBJ1-5 | NA | NA | TRBV10-3
CASSKLYYEQYF | TGTGCCAGCAGCAAACTCTACTACGAGCAGTACTTC | TRBJ2-7 | NA | NA | TRBV21-1
CASRYTAGVSYNEQFF | TGTGCCAGCAGATATACTGCAGGGGTCTCCTACAATGAGCAGTTCTTC | TRBJ2-1 | NA | NA | TRBV14
CASSYVGTYNEQFF | TGTGCCAGCAGCTACGTCGGAACCTACAATGAGCAGTTCTTC | TRBJ2-1 | NA | NA | TRBV5-6
CASSLVGNEQYF | TGTGCCAGCAGCTTAGTGGGTAACGAGCAGTACTTC | TRBJ2-7 | NA | NA | TRBV11-2
CASSLGVGAPLAYEQYF | TGCGCCAGCAGCTTGGGGGTGGGGGCTCCCCTAGCCTACGAGCAGTACTTC | TRBJ2-7 | NA | NA | TRBV5-1
CSAQGINTGELFF | TGCAGCGCCCAGGGGATAAACACCGGGGAGCTGTTTTTT | TRBJ2-2 | NA | NA | TRBV29-1
CASSYGSGANVLTF | TGTGCCAGTAGTTATGGTTCTGGGGCCAACGTCCTGACTTTC | TRBJ2-6 | NA | NA | TRBV19
CASSVGPLNEKLFF | TGTGCCAGCAGCGTAGGACCCCTTAATGAAAAACTGTTTTTT | TRBJ1-4 | NA | once | TRBV9
CASSFGVSGRSSTDTQYF | TGTGCCAGTAGCTTCGGGGTTAGCGGGAGATCAAGCACAGATACGCAGTATTTT | TRBJ2-3 | TRBD2 | NA | TRBV19
CATSSRRLAGVRTDTQYF | TGTGCCACCAGCAGCCGCCGACTAGCGGGAGTTCGCACAGATACGCAGTATTTT | TRBJ2-3 | TRBD2 | NA | TRBV15
CASSFLLDRGGEQYF | TGTGCCAGCAGCTTTCTCCTTGACAGGGGGGGCGAGCAGTACTTC | TRBJ2-7 | TRBD1 | NA | TRBV5-4
CSARGPDTQYF | TGCAGTGCTAGAGGCCCGGATACGCAGTATTTT | TRBJ2-3 | NA | NA | TRBV20-1
CASSGTSDSSYNEQFF | TGTGCCAGCAGCGGGACTAGCGACAGCTCCTACAATGAGCAGTTCTTC | TRBJ2-1 | TRBD2 | NA | TRBV7-6
CASSDETSGRRSYNEQFF | TGTGCCAGCAGTGATGAGACTAGCGGGCGCCGCTCCTACAATGAGCAGTTCTTC | TRBJ2-1 | TRBD2 | NA | TRBV2
CASSPRTSGTHEQYF | TGTGCCAGCAGTCCTCGGACTAGCGGGACCCACGAGCAGTACTTC | TRBJ2-7 | TRBD2 | NA | TRBV6-5
CASSRGDRDYEQYF | TGTGCCAGCTCACGGGGGGACAGGGACTACGAGCAGTACTTC | TRBJ2-7 | TRBD1 | once | TRBV18
CASSFGPGEKLFF | TGTGCCAGCAGCTTTGGGCCGGGGGAAAAACTGTTTTTT | TRBJ1-4 | NA | NA | TRBV5-4
CAISEPGGGTEAFF | TGTGCCATCAGTGAACCGGGGGGAGGCACTGAAGCTTTCTTT | TRBJ1-1 | NA | NA | TRBV10-3
CATSRGSQVQPQHF | TGTGCCACCAGCAGGGGATCCCAGGTCCAGCCCCAGCATTTT | TRBJ1-5 | NA | NA | TRBV15